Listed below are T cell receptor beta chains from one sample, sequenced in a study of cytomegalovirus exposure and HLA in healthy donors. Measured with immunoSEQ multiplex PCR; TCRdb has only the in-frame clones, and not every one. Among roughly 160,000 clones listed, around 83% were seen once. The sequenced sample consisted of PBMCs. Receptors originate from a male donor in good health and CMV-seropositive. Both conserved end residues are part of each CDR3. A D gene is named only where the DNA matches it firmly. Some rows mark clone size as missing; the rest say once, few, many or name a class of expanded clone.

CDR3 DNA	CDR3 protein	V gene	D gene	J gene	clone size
TGTGCCTTGGAAATCAGCTCTGGGGCCAACGGCCTGACTTTC	CALEISSGANGLTF	TRBV30	-	TRBJ2-6	once
TGTGCCAACCTAATGCGGCCCTTACTCTCTGGAAACACCATATATTTT	CANLMRPLLSGNTIYF	TRBV6-4	-	TRBJ1-3	once
TGTGCCAGCAGCCCTTGGCTAGCGGGAGGGTACACCGGGGAGCTGTTTTTT	CASSPWLAGGYTGELFF	TRBV9	TRBD2	TRBJ2-2	-
TGCGCCAGCGCAGGGGTTAGCACTGAAGCTTTCTTT	CASAGVSTEAFF	TRBV5-1	-	TRBJ1-1	-
TGCGCCAGCAGCCTGGGACAGCGGAGGTCTGAAGCTTTCTTT	CASSLGQRRSEAFF	TRBV4-1	TRBD1	TRBJ1-1	-
TGTGCCAGCAGCTTAGGATCGAGGTTAAATCAGCCCCAGCATTTT	CASSLGSRLNQPQHF	TRBV11-2	-	TRBJ1-5	-
TGTGCCAGCAGCCCCGGGTGGGGGACAGTAAACACCGGGGAGCTGTTTTTT	CASSPGWGTVNTGELFF	TRBV11-3	TRBD1	TRBJ2-2	-
TGTGCCTGGACTATGACAGGCTACGAGCAGTACTTC	CAWTMTGYEQYF	TRBV30	-	TRBJ2-7	once
TGTGCCAGTAAACAGGGGCGACCTCCCTACGAGCAGTACTTC	CASKQGRPPYEQYF	TRBV28	TRBD1	TRBJ2-7	-
TGTGCCAGCAGCCTTGGACAGGGTAATGAAAAACTGTTTTTT	CASSLGQGNEKLFF	TRBV5-4	TRBD1	TRBJ1-4	few
TGCGCCAGCAGCCCCAGGGGAGGGGGGCGTCCAGATACGCAGTATTTT	CASSPRGGGRPDTQYF	TRBV5-1	-	TRBJ2-3	-
TGTGCCAGCTCATCATCACAGGGGACAGATACGCAGTATTTT	CASSSSQGTDTQYF	TRBV18	TRBD1	TRBJ2-3	-
TGTGCCATAGGGGGACAGGGAAACTATGGCTACACCTTC	CAIGGQGNYGYTF	TRBV10-3	TRBD1	TRBJ1-2	-
TGTGCCAGCAGTCTTCCCTCAGGGGTTGGGGAAAAACTGTTTTTT	CASSLPSGVGEKLFF	TRBV28	-	TRBJ1-4	once
TGTGCCAGCAGCCTCACCTCCTGGGACAGTACTGGCTACACCTTC	CASSLTSWDSTGYTF	TRBV14	TRBD1	TRBJ1-2	-
TGTGCCAGCGGCCACGACAGGGGGCGCGAATATGGCTACACCTTC	CASGHDRGREYGYTF	TRBV7-9	TRBD1	TRBJ1-2	few
TGCGCCAGCAGTGAGGTCCCTAACACCGGGGAGCTGTTTTTT	CASSEVPNTGELFF	TRBV10-2	-	TRBJ2-2	few
TGCGCCAGCAGCTTTTCGGGGACCGGGGAGCTGTTTTTT	CASSFSGTGELFF	TRBV5-1	-	TRBJ2-2	-